These T cell receptor beta chains were read from a single sample in a study of T cells in Graves' hyperthyroidism and ophthalmopathy. MiXCR, run by TCRdb on the multiplex PCR reads, gives a single entry per CDR3 protein. Among under 450,000 distinct CDR3 sequences listed, about 13% were seen once. The specimen sequenced was blood. These receptor sequences come from a man aged 25-40 years with Graves' hyperthyroidism that later progressed to Graves' ophthalmopathy. Both conserved end residues are part of each CDR3. A D gene is named only where the DNA matches it firmly. Rows may omit the clone size; those that give it use once, few, many or a size class.

clone_size d_call j_call v_call cdr3_nt cdr3_aa
few - TRBJ1-4 TRBV7-9 TGTGCCAGCAGCTTAATCCCGGGGCAGGGTAGATCTAATGAAAAACTGTTTTTT CASSLIPGQGRSNEKLFF
many - TRBJ1-1 TRBV11-2 TGTGCCAGCAGCTTAACTCCGGGGGGGGAAGGGACTGAAGCTTTCTTT CASSLTPGGEGTEAFF
- TRBD1 TRBJ1-6 TRBV5-6 TGTGCCAGCAGCTTGGCCAAGGACAGGGTGATTAATTCACCCCTCCACTTT CASSLAKDRVINSPLHF
many TRBD2 TRBJ2-7 TRBV20-1 TGCAGTGCTGTTTCATCTCGGGGGGACGAGCAGTACTTC CSAVSSRGDEQYF
- - TRBJ2-5 TRBV13 TGTGCCAGCCGCCCGGCTGCCCAAGAGACCCAGTACTTC CASRPAAQETQYF
once - TRBJ2-1 TRBV19 TGTGCCAGTAGGTTCAAAGGGCGGAGCTCCTACAATGAGCAGTTCTTC CASRFKGRSSYNEQFF
- TRBD1 TRBJ2-5 TRBV7-9 TGTGCCAGCAGCCAGGACAGGGAACTTCGGTACTTC CASSQDRELRYF
- TRBD2 TRBJ2-3 TRBV30 TGTGCCTGGAGTGTATCGGGGGGTTACACAGATACGCAGTATTTT CAWSVSGGYTDTQYF
many TRBD1 TRBJ1-1 TRBV2 TGTGCCAGCAGTGAACGACAGGGGGCGAACACTGAAGCTTTCTTT CASSERQGANTEAFF
many TRBD1 TRBJ1-1 TRBV6-1 TGTGCCATCAGAGATAACAGGGGTACTGAAGCTTTCTTT CAIRDNRGTEAFF